This T cell receptor beta chain was sequenced in a study of T cell responses to AZD1222 COVID-19 vaccine. The CDR3 consists of 15 residues. V was pared by 0 bases and J by 2 bases, with 12 bases between. The V gene's germline CDR1 is SGDLS and CDR2 YYNGEE. Comment on this clone: Its specificity is unknown.

Study findings and constraints: Rises in breadth and depth of Spike-specific TCRs came after two AZD1222 doses. Reports indicate that nearly half of spike-specific TCRs are directed at unmutated variant regions. Repertoire sampling was restricted to post-peak T cell response timepoints.

The repertoire was sequenced with immunoSEQ multiplex PCR; TCRdb's copy has only in-frame clones and lacks some. The sample shows around 200,000 clones, around nine tenths of them seen only once. The sequencing used peripheral blood, collected on day 0 of AZD1222 vaccination. The sequence was collected from an adult in good health. The gene calls are TRBV9 and TRBJ2-7; the D gene is possibly TRBD2 (5 bases). The CDR3 loop is CASSVGRTGPYEQYF. The CDR3 region has the DNA TGTGCCAGCAGCGTAGGAAGGACTGGACCCTACGAGCAGTACTTC.